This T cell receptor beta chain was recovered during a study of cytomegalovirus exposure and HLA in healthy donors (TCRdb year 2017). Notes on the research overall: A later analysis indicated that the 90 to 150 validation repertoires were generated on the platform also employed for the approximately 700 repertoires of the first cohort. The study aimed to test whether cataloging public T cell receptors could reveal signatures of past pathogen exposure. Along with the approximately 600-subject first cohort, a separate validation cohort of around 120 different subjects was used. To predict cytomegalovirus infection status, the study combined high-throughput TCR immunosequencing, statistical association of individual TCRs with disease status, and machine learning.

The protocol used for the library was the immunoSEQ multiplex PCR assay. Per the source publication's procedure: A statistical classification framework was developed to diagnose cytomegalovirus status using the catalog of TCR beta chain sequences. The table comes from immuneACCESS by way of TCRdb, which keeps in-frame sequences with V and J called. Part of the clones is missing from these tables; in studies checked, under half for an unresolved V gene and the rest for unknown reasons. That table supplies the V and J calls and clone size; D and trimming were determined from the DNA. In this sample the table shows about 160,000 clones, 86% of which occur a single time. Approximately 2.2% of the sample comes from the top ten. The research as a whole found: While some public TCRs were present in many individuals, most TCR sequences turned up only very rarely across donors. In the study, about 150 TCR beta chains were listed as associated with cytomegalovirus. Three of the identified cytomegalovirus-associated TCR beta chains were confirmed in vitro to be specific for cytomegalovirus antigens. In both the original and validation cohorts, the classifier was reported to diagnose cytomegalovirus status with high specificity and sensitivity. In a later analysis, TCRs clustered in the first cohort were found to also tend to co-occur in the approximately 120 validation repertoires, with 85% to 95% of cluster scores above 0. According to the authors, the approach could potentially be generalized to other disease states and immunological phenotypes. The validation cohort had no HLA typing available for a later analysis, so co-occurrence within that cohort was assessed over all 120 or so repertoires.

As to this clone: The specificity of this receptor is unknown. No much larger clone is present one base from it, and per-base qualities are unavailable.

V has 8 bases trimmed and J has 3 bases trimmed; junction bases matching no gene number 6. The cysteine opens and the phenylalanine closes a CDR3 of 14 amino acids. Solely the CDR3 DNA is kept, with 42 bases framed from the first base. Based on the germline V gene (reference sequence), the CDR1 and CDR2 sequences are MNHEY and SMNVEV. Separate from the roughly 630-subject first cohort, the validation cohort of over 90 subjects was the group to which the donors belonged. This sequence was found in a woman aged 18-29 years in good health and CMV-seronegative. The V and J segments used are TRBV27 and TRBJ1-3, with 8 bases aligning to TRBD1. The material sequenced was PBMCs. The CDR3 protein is CASAQGAIGNTIYF. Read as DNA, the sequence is TGTGCCAGCGCGCAGGGGGCGATTGGAAACACCATATATTTT.